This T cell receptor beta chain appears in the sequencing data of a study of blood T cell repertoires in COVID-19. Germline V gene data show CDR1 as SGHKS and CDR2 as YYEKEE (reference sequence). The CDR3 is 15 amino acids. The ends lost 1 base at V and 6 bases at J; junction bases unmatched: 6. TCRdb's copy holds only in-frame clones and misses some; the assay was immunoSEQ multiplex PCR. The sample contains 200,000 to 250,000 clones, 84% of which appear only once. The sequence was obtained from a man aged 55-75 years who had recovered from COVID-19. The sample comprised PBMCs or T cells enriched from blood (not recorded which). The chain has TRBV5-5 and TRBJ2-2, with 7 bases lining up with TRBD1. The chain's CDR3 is CASSLRQGDPGELFF. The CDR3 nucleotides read TGTGCCAGCAGCTTGAGGCAGGGGGACCCCGGGGAGCTGTTTTTT.